The 18 T cell receptor beta chains given below trace back to one sample, sequenced in a study of OX40 agonist ivuxolimab in advanced cancers. Sequencing used immunoSEQ multiplex PCR; TCRdb keeps in-frame clones, though not all of them. The table shows some 72,000 clones, with approximately 84% occurring only once. The sequencing used CD4+ or CD8+ T cells sorted from blood, collected in a trial of the OX40 agonist ivuxolimab. The receptors shown here come from an adult with an advanced solid tumor such as melanoma, head and neck, liver or kidney cancer.

This clone came up a few times. V gene TRBV5-1 combines with J gene TRBJ2-7; 8 nucleotides agree with TRBD1. Germline CDR1 SGHRS, CDR2 YFSETQ. Unmatched junction bases numbered 4, after V lost 2 bases and J lost 3 bases. The CDR3 runs to 14 residues. The CDR3 is CASSLLGQDYEQYF. In DNA, the CDR3 is TGCGCCAGCAGCTTATTGGGACAGGACTACGAGCAGTACTTC.

The rearrangement uses TRBV6-5 and TRBJ1-3; TRBD1 matches at 7 bases. The germline V gene encodes CDR1 MNHEY and CDR2 SVGAGI. V shed 5 bases and J 2 bases; nucleotides not matched to a gene: 6. The CDR3 is 15 residues long. This CDR3 reads CASSHRDRPGNTIYF. The CDR3 coding sequence is TGTGCCAGCAGTCATCGGGACAGACCTGGAAACACCATATATTTT.

This clone appeared a single time. V gene TRBV5-6 combines with J gene TRBJ2-2, with 11 bases lining up with TRBD1. This CDR3 is 16 amino acids long. In germline, CDR1 is SGHDT, CDR2 YYEEEE. After removal of 4 bases from V and 6 bases from J, the junction contained 8 bases not matched to a gene. This chain's CDR3 is CASSTPDRGPAGELFF. CDR3 nucleotide sequence: TGTGCCAGCAGCACCCCGGACAGGGGGCCGGCCGGGGAGCTGTTTTTT.

J is TRBJ2-5 and V is TRBV18; D assignment may be TRBD1 or TRBD2 (5 bases each). Germline assignment: CDR1 KGHSH and CDR2 LQKENI. The CDR3 has 14 residues. V was trimmed by 4 bases and J by 4 bases, leaving 13 bases between them. The DNA for the CDR3 is TGTGCCAGCTCACTGGGGTCAGGGACAGAGACCCAGTACTTC. The encoded protein is CASSLGSGTETQYF.

This chain joins TRBV4-2 and TRBJ2-1; 9 nucleotides agree with TRBD1. Germline V gives CDR1 LGHNA, CDR2 YNFKEQ. The V gene end was trimmed by 4 bases and the J gene end by 8 bases; junction bases not matched to a gene: 6. The length of the CDR3 is 14 residues. CDR3 sequence reads: CASSPGQGGDEQFF. CDR3 sequence (DNA): TGTGCCAGCAGCCCGGGACAGGGTGGCGATGAGCAGTTCTTC.

The chain employs TRBV4-1 and TRBJ2-5; 9 bases agree with TRBD2. Germline lookup yields CDR1 MGHRA and CDR2 YSYEKL. This CDR3 comprises 13 residues. The trim removed 5 bases at V and 5 bases at J, leaving 3 bases unmatched. The CDR3 sequence is CASSKLAGETQYF. In nucleotides, the CDR3 is TGCGCCAGCAGCAAGCTAGCGGGGGAGACCCAGTACTTC.

The chain uses TRBV2 and TRBJ1-2; no reliable D call. The CDR3 extends over 13 amino acids. Trimming removed 6 bases at V and 7 bases at J, with 15 bases between. Germline-derived CDR1 and CDR2 are SNHLY and FYNNEI. CDR3 coding DNA: TGTGCCAGCAGAGGCACGGAGACGGCTGGCTACACCTTC. This gives the protein CASRGTETAGYTF.

This rearrangement joins TRBV2 to TRBJ2-2, with TRBD1 matching over 7 bases. J gave up 1 base and V 6 bases, and 5 bases lay outside the gene matches. CDR1 is SNHLY, CDR2 FYNNEI, per germline. This CDR3 contains 15 residues. The CDR3 DNA follows: TGTGCCAGCAGCACAGGGGTCCTGAACACCGGGGAGCTGTTTTTT. This translates into CASSTGVLNTGELFF.

V usage is TRBV5-1 and J usage is TRBJ2-4, with TRBD1 identical over 7 bases. Trimming at V came to 4 bases and at J to 8 bases, leaving 6 bases not matched to a gene. The length of the CDR3 is 13 residues. CDR1 is SGHRS, CDR2 YFSETQ, per germline. DNA of the CDR3: TGCGCCAGCAGCCTCGACAGGGAAGACATTCAGTACTTC. Protein product: CASSLDREDIQYF.

V usage is TRBV5-8 and J usage is TRBJ1-1; weak D call: TRBD1 (5 bases). The CDR3 covers 14 residues. Trimming took 4 bases from V and 11 from J, leaving 21 bases between them. Germline V gene data show CDR1 as SGHTS and CDR2 as YDEGEE. This chain's CDR3 is CASSVSGWDGGAFF. The CDR3 DNA sequence: TGTGCCAGCAGCGTATCCGGGTGGGACGGTGGGGCTTTCTTT.

This chain links TRBV11-2 with TRBJ1-1; no firm D call. The V and J ends lost 5 bases and 1 base respectively, with 11 bases between them. Germline V gene data show CDR1 as SGHAT and CDR2 as FQNNGV. The CDR3 covers 14 residues. CDR3 bases: TGTGCCAGCAGCCTAGGACCCTCGAACACTGAAGCTTTCTTT. It encodes CASSLGPSNTEAFF.

The V gene is TRBV19, the J gene TRBJ2-7; the D gene is possibly TRBD2 (6 bases). The V gene lost 2 bases and the J gene lost 4 bases, with 9 bases spanning the gap. The CDR3 is 13 residues long. Germline CDR1 and CDR2: LNHDA and SQIVND (reference sequence). The CDR3 is CASSIREDYEQYF. The CDR3 nucleotides are TGTGCCAGTAGTATAAGGGAGGATTACGAGCAGTACTTC.

This chain joins TRBV5-1 and TRBJ1-2; tentatively, D is TRBD1 (5 bases). Germline loops: CDR1 SGHRS, CDR2 YFSETQ. The length of the CDR3 is 16 residues. V gave up 0 bases and J gave up 7 bases, with 19 bases separating them. The CDR3 here is CASSLGPGRGYGGYTF. As DNA, the CDR3 is TGCGCCAGCAGCTTGGGACCGGGACGGGGATACGGTGGCTACACCTTC.

The chain joins TRBV4-3 to TRBJ2-1; perhaps TRBD1 as D (6 bases). The CDR3 is 18 residues long. The V gene's germline CDR1 is LGHNA and CDR2 YSLEER. Trimming took off 4 bases at V and 3 bases at J, with 22 bases between the two ends. The CDR3 is CASSPRGSGRRYYNEQFF. DNA of the CDR3: TGCGCCAGCAGCCCAAGGGGGTCGGGGCGTCGGTACTACAATGAGCAGTTCTTC.

Written as DNA, the CDR3 is TGTGCCAGCAGCCCCGGTTTCGGGGACGAGCAGTACTTC. Amino acids: CASSPGFGDEQYF. This rearrangement joins TRBV7-3 to TRBJ2-7; possible D gene TRBD2, 5 bases. CDR1 and CDR2 from the germline V gene are SGHTA and FQGTGA. Trimming cost V 5 bases and J 5 bases, with 13 bases left between them. The CDR3 contains 13 residues.

This sequence joins TRBV21-1 and TRBJ1-6; the table calls TRBD1, which could not be checked here. TRBV21-1 is a recognized pseudogene. The CDR3 sequence is 16 residues long. DNA for the CDR3: TGTGCCAGCAGCACTCGCGGAGACAGAGATAATTCACCCCTCCACTTT. Amino acids: CASSTRGDRDNSPLHF.

This clone was seen a handful of times. This chain joins TRBV15 and TRBJ2-5, with D uncertain. The germline CDR1 and CDR2 sequences are LNHNV and YYDKDF (reference sequence). The length of the CDR3 is 15 residues. The V and J ends lost 1 base and 5 bases respectively, with 14 bases between them. The CDR3 region is CATSRGLTISETQYF. Written as DNA, the CDR3 is TGTGCCACCAGCAGAGGCCTCACTATCTCGGAGACCCAGTACTTC.

The V gene is TRBV6-1, the J gene TRBJ1-5; D is unresolved. V lost 1 base to trimming and J lost 6 bases, with 13 bases between them. CDR3 length: 15 residues. In germline, CDR1 is MNHNS, CDR2 SASEGT. This CDR3 reads CASSEDGTGFQPQHF. The CDR3 nucleotides are TGTGCCAGCAGTGAAGACGGAACCGGGTTTCAGCCCCAGCATTTT.